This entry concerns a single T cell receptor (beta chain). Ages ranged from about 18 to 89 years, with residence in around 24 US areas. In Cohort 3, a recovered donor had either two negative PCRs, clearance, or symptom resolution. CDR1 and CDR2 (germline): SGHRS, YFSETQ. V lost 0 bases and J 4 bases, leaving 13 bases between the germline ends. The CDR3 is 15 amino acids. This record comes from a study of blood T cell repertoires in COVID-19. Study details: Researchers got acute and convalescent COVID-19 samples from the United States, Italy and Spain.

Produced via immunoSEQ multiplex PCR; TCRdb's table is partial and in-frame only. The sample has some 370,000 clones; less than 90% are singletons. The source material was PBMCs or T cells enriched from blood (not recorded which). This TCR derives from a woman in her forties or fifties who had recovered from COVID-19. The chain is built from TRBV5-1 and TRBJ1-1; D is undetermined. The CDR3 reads CASSLVSHSGTEAFF. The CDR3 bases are TGCGCCAGCAGCTTGGTGTCCCATTCGGGCACTGAAGCTTTCTTT.